Described below is a single TCR beta chain sequence and its context. What it recognizes is unknown. The CDR3 has 15 amino acids. With 2 bases clipped from V and 2 bases from J, the junction kept 5 bases outside the gene matches. CDR1 and CDR2 from the germline V gene are SEHNR and FQNEAQ (reference sequence). This sample is drawn from a study of molecular identifiers for immune sequencing clone quantification. TCRdb recomputed calls from the PCR reads with MiXCR, one row per CDR3 protein. The table has 40,000 to 45,000 distinct CDR3 sequences, 15% to 20% seen once. Study-wide results and limits: Spiked Jurkat TCR RNA equivalent to one cell reportedly surfaced among 900,000 to 1,000,000 naive cells.

This TCR derives from a human donor in good health. Some libraries in this study had Jurkat cell RNA spiked in. J is TRBJ2-7 and V is TRBV7-9, with 8 bases aligning to TRBD1. The material sequenced was naive CD8+ T cells from blood, with Jurkat cell RNA spiked in. Subset given: FACS-sorted CD8+CD4-CCR7+CD45RA+ naive T cells. CDR3 nucleotides: TGTGCCAGCAGCTTATTGCGACAGGGGCCCTACGAGCAGTACTTC. Protein product: CASSLLRQGPYEQYF.